Reported below is one TCR beta chain. What it binds is not known. The sample comes from a study of chemoradiotherapy in HPV16-positive cancers. Study-wide results and limits: For HPV16-positive patients, expanding HPV-responsive T cells associated with longer recurrence-free survival. Non-HPV-specific T cells did not expand in tumors during treatment, whereas candidate HPV-specific clones and E7-related motifs did.

Here immunoSEQ multiplex PCR was the method, and the copy in TCRdb shows in-frame clones only, minus some. Of some 9,900 clones listed, over 60% are singletons. The source is a human donor with HPV-associated anogenital cancer. Material: tumor tissue, obtained from a patient who underwent chemoradiotherapy.

CDR3: CASSIEPVNTEAFF. The DNA for the CDR3 is TGTGCCAGTAGTATCGAGCCGGTGAACACTGAAGCTTTCTTT. The chain joins TRBV19 to TRBJ1-1; no definite D call. Trimming shortened V by 3 bases and J by 0 bases, and 8 bases separated the two germline ends. Germline CDR1 is LNHDA and CDR2 is SQIVND (reference sequence). The CDR3 is made up of 14 amino acids. Full variable domain (remainder filled in from reference TRBV19 and TRBJ1-1): DGGITQSPKYLFRKEGQNVTLSCEQNLNHDAMYWYRQDPGQGLRLIYYSQIVNDFQKGDIAEGYSVSREKKESFPLTVTSAQKNPTAFYLCASSIEPVNTEAFFGQGTRLTVV.